The source of this T cell receptor (beta chain) is a study of blood T cells in healthy people across ages. Germline V gene sequence: CDR1 SGHAT, CDR2 FQNNGV. The CDR3 covers 15 residues. Primed by a sample-barcoded 5' primer and a J-beta primer mix, a second PCR proceeded for about 7 to 11 cycles. In TCRdb, the 5' RACE reads were re-called with MiXCR into one record per CDR3 protein. The sample records some 1,500,000 distinct CDR3 sequences, about 45% being singletons. This clonotype was found a few times. V is TRBV11-2 and J is TRBJ2-5, with D possibly TRBD2 on 7 matching bases. The end of the DNA fits TRBJ2-7 better, so the J call may be wrong. The source of this sequence is a woman aged 18-29 years in good health. Sequencing was carried out using blood. CDR3 sequence reads: CASSLWRGPSGEQYF. CDR3 nucleotide sequence: TGTGCCAGCAGCTTATGGCGGGGGCCCTCGGGCGAGCAGTACTTC.